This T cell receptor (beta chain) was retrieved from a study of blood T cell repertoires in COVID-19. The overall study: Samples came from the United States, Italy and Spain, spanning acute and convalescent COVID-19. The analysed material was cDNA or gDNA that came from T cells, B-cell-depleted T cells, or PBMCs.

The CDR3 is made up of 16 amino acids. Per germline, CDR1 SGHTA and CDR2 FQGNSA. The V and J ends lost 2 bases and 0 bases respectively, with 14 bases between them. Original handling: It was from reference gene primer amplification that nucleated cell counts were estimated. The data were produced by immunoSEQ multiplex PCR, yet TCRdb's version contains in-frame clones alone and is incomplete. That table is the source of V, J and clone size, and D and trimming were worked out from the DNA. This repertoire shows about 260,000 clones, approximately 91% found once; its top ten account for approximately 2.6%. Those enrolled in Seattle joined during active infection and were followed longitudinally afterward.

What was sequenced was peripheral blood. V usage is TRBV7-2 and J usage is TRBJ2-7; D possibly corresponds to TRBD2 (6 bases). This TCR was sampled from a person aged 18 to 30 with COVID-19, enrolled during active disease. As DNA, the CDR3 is TGTGCCAGCAGCTTAAGTTCGGTTAGCGGCTCCTACGAGCAGTACTTC. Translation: CASSLSSVSGSYEQYF.